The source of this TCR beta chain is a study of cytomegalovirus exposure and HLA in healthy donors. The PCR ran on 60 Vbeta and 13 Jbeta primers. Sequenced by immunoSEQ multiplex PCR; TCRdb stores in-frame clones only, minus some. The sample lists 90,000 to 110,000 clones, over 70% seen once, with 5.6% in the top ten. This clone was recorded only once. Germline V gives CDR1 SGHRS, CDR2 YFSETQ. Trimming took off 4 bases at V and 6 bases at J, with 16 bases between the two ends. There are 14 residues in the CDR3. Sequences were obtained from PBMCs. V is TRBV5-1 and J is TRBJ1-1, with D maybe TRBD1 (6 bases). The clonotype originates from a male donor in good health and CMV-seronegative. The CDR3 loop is CASSPAPQGAEAFF. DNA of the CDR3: TGCGCCAGCAGCCCCGCCCCACAGGGCGCTGAAGCTTTCTTT.